This is a list of T cell receptor beta chains from one sample in a study of shared T cell receptors in the human thymus. Sequenced by immunoSEQ multiplex PCR; TCRdb stores in-frame clones only, minus some. This table has roughly 550,000 clones, around three quarters appearing once. Separately, the same data were catalogued under a study of human thymus T cells.

Material: thymocytes. Receptors originate from a boy under two years old with a congenital heart defect. Each CDR3 is given with its conserved first and last residue. The order of the fields is J gene, clone size, V gene, D gene, CDR3 protein, CDR3 DNA. D genes are given only for firm matches. Size is omitted from some rows. Given values are once, few, many or a class for expanded clones.

TRBJ2-3	few	TRBV7-8	TRBD2	CASSARTSGSRDTQYF	TGTGCCAGCAGCGCACGTACTAGCGGGAGTCGGGATACGCAGTATTTT
TRBJ2-7	-	TRBV25-1	TRBD2	CASSGASGPGYEQYF	TGTGCCAGCAGTGGTGCTAGCGGTCCGGGGTACGAGCAGTACTTC
TRBJ2-7	-	TRBV11-2	-	CASTPRSVPDEQYF	TGTGCCAGCACCCCGAGGTCGGTTCCGGACGAGCAGTACTTC
TRBJ2-5	-	TRBV10-3	-	CAIKDSLGETQYF	TGTGCCATCAAGGACAGTCTTGGGGAGACCCAGTACTTC
TRBJ2-5	-	TRBV12-5	-	CASTLGNGGAQYF	TGTGCTAGTACGCTTGGGAACGGCGGGGCCCAGTACTTC
TRBJ2-7	-	TRBV4-1	TRBD2	CASSQALWTSALNSYEQYF	TGCGCCAGCAGCCAAGCCCTCTGGACTAGCGCCCTAAACTCCTACGAGCAGTACTTC
TRBJ1-2	-	TRBV27	TRBD1	CASSFTGGDYGYTF	TGTGCCAGCAGTTTCACAGGGGGCGACTATGGCTACACCTTC
TRBJ1-2	few	TRBV28	-	CASSHQGHRDPYGYTF	TGTGCCAGCAGTCACCAGGGACACCGGGATCCCTATGGCTACACCTTC
TRBJ1-1	-	TRBV27	-	CASSRTVHVNTEAFF	TGTGCCAGCAGTAGGACAGTGCATGTGAACACTGAAGCTTTCTTT
TRBJ2-2	few	TRBV4-3	TRBD1	CASSHPGTGGTGELFF	TGCGCCAGCAGCCACCCCGGGACAGGGGGCACCGGGGAGCTGTTTTTT
TRBJ2-7	-	TRBV11-2	TRBD1	CASSLYRDRETYEQYF	TGTGCCAGCAGCTTATACCGGGACAGGGAAACCTACGAGCAGTACTTC
TRBJ1-5	-	TRBV21-1	-	CASSKESGLNQPQHF	TGTGCCAGCAGCAAAGAGTCAGGTCTCAATCAGCCCCAGCATTTT
TRBJ2-1	-	TRBV28	-	CASSPPFDNEQFF	TGTGCCAGCAGTCCCCCTTTCGACAATGAGCAGTTCTTC
TRBJ1-2	-	TRBV2	-	CASSAQGPQRYGYTF	TGTGCCAGCAGTGCGCAGGGCCCTCAAAGGTATGGCTACACCTTC
TRBJ2-5	-	TRBV28	TRBD1	CASSLPGQGAQETQYF	TGTGCCAGCAGTTTGCCGGGACAGGGGGCCCAAGAGACCCAGTACTTC
TRBJ2-5	few	TRBV4-1	-	CASSQDTRVRETQYF	TGCGCCAGCAGCCAAGATACCAGGGTTAGGGAGACCCAGTACTTC
TRBJ2-7	-	TRBV10-3	TRBD2	CAIKGGRTYEQYF	TGTGCCATCAAAGGCGGGAGGACCTACGAGCAGTACTTC
TRBJ2-1	-	TRBV4-2	TRBD2	CASSQLSEREVAEQFF	TGTGCCAGCAGCCAACTTTCCGAGCGGGAGGTGGCTGAGCAGTTCTTC
TRBJ1-2	-	TRBV6-6	-	CASSYPPAGGYTF	TGTGCCAGCAGTTACCCCCCTGCGGGGGGCTACACCTTC
TRBJ2-7	-	TRBV4-1	TRBD2	CASSQKASIAGGPNRYEQYF	TGCGCCAGCAGCCAAAAAGCGTCCATAGCGGGAGGGCCGAACCGCTACGAGCAGTACTTC
TRBJ2-7	-	TRBV6-5	TRBD1	CASSYGDRVLEQYF	TGTGCCAGCAGTTACGGGGACAGGGTACTCGAGCAGTACTTC
TRBJ1-2	-	TRBV27	-	CASKGVRYGYTF	TGTGCCAGCAAAGGGGTCAGGTATGGCTACACCTTC
TRBJ1-1	-	TRBV2	-	CASSIRGLGAFF	TGTGCCAGCAGCATCAGGGGATTAGGAGCTTTCTTT
TRBJ1-2	-	TRBV6-5	TRBD1	CASSYSRTGFDYGYTF	TGTGCCAGCAGTTACTCCCGGACAGGGTTTGACTATGGCTACACCTTC
TRBJ2-7	-	TRBV6-5	TRBD1	CASSYSGQRYEQYF	TGTGCCAGCAGTTACTCGGGACAGCGCTACGAGCAGTACTTC
TRBJ1-5	-	TRBV4-2	-	CASSRMFGDNQPQHF	TGTGCCAGCAGCCGCATGTTCGGGGACAATCAGCCCCAGCATTTT
TRBJ2-7	-	TRBV4-2	-	CASSQKLPGVPYEQYF	TGTGCCAGCAGCCAAAAACTCCCAGGGGTCCCCTACGAGCAGTACTTC
TRBJ1-3	-	TRBV27	-	CASSSPSSGNTIYF	TGTGCCAGCAGTTCTCCGAGCTCTGGAAACACCATATATTTT